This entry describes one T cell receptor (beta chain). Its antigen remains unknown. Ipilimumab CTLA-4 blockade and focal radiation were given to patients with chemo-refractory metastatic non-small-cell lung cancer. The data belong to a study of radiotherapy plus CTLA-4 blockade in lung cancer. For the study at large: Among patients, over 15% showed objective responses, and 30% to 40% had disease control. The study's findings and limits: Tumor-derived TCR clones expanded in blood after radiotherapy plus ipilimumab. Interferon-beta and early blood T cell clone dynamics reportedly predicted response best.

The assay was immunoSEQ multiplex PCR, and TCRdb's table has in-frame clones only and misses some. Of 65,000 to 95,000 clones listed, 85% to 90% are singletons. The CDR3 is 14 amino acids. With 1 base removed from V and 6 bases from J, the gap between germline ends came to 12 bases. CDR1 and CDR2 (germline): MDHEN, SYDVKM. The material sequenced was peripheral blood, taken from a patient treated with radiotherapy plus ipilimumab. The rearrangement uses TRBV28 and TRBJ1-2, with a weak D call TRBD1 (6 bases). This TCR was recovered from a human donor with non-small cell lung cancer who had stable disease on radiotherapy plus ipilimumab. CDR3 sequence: CASSLLLQGHGYTF. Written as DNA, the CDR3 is TGTGCCAGCAGTTTATTACTACAGGGACATGGCTACACCTTC.